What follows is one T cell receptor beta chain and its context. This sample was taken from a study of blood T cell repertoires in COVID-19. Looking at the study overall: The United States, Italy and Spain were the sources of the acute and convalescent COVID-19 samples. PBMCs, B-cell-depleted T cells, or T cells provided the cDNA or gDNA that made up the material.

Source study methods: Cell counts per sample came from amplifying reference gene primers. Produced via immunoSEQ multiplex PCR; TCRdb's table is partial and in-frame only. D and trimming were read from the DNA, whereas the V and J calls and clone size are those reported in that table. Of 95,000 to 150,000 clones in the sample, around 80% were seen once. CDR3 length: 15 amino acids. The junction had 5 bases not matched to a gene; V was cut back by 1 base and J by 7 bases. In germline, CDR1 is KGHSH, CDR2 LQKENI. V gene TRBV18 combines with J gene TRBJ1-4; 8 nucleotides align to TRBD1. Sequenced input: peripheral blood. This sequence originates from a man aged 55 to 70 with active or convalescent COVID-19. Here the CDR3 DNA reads TGTGCCAGCTCACCACTTCCAGGGGGCGGTGAAAAACTGTTTTTT. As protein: CASSPLPGGGEKLFF.